Reported below is one T cell receptor (beta chain). Its antigen is not known. The data stem from a study of OX40 agonist ivuxolimab in advanced cancers. At the level of the study: Partial responses were achieved by three patients: one hepatocellular carcinoma, two cutaneous melanoma.

Measured with immunoSEQ multiplex PCR; TCRdb has only the in-frame clones, and not every one. The sample consists of approximately 79,000 clones, 85% to 90% of them appearing once. No patient had autoimmune disease or received systemic immunosuppression. This CDR3 is built from 13 residues. The V end was cut by 3 bases, the J end by 6 bases, with 10 bases between. In germline, CDR1 is LNHDA, CDR2 SQIVND (reference sequence). Findings and limits, study-wide: Partial responders receiving 0.1-3.0 mg/kg showed among the lowest clonal expansion. On average, CD8+ T cells had more expanded clones than CD4+.

The TCR comes from an adult with an advanced solid tumor such as melanoma, head and neck, liver or kidney cancer. This rearrangement joins TRBV19 to TRBJ2-3, with D possibly being TRBD2 (6 bases). Here the sequenced sample was CD4+ or CD8+ T cells sorted from blood, taken in a trial of the OX40 agonist ivuxolimab. DNA of the CDR3: TGTGCCAGTAGTATTGGCGGGGCCGATACGCAGTATTTT. As protein: CASSIGGADTQYF.